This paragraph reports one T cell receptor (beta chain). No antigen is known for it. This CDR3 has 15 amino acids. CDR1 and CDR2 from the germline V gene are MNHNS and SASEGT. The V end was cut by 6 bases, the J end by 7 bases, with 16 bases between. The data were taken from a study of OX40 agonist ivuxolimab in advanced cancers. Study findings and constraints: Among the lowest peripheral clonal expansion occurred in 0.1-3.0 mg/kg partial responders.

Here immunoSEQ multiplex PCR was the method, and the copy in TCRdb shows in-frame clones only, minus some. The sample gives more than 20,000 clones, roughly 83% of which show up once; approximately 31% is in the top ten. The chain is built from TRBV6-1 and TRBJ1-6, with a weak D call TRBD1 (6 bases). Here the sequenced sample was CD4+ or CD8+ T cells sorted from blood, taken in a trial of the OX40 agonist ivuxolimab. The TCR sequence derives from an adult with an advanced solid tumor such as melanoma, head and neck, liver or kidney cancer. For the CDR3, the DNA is TGTGCCAGCAGCATCGAGGACAGTTTCAATTCACCCCTCCACTTT. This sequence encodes CASSIEDSFNSPLHF.